These 18 T cell receptor beta chains were all obtained from the same sample, sequenced in a study of CD8+ T cells in alopecia areata. The study sorted pooled cutaneous lymph node cells by CD4, CD8alpha, NKG2D, NKG2ACE and other markers. Extraction of RNA preceded its reverse transcription into cDNA, which served as the sequencing template. TCRdb's table, derived via immunoSEQ multiplex PCR, lists solely in-frame clones and lacks some. The sample has about 300,000 clones, none seen only once; the top ten hold 1.2%. Sequenced sample: CD4+ T cells sorted from a lymph node. Receptors were obtained from a C3H/HeJ mouse with alopecia areata. These mice share the MHC haplotype H2-k.

This clone was detected only a few times. Mouse names are used for the genes. The sequence runs out 4 residues before the end of the CDR3; the remainder is reconstructed from the germline J gene. The V call is TRBV19, the J call TRBJ2-7, with TRBD2 matching over 13 bases. The CDR3 totals 14 residues. Germline V lookup: CDR1 FNHDT, CDR2 SITEND (reference sequence). The DNA read from the CDR3 is TGTGCCAGCACCCGGGACTGGGGGGGGTAT. This sequence encodes CASTRDWGGY. The whole CDR3 protein is CASTRDWGGYEQYF.

This clone has a count of ten or more. The listed genes are named as in mouse. The read ends 4 residues shy of where the CDR3 ends; the end is completed using the germline J gene. Other DNA sequences in this sample translate to the same CDR3. V gene TRBV13-1 combines with J gene TRBJ1-1; D gene unclear. The CDR3 is 11 amino acids. CDR1 is NSHNY, CDR2 SYGAGN, per germline. The sequenced CDR3 bases are TGTGCCAGCAGTGATAGGACA. Protein: CASSDRT. The full CDR3 protein is CASSDRTEVFF.

This clone was detected a few times. These gene names are mouse names. The read ends 4 residues before the CDR3 terminus; that terminus is restored from the germline J gene. The V gene is TRBV19, the J gene TRBJ2-7, with D perhaps TRBD1 (5 bases). CDR1 and CDR2 (germline): FNHDT, SITEND (reference sequence). Trimming took off 4 bases at V and 0 bases at J, with 8 bases between the two ends. The CDR3 consists of 13 residues. CDR3 protein: CASSARVSYEQYF. The CDR3 bases that were read are TGTGCCAGCAGTGCCAGGGTCTCCTAT.

In the case of this clone: Genes and germline are mouse. Read sequence stops 4 residues before the CDR3 end, and the germline J gene provides the missing end. The chain joins TRBV5 to TRBJ2-5; the match to TRBD2 covers 7 bases. Germline values: CDR1 LGHNA, CDR2 YNLKQL (reference sequence). V lost 3 bases and J lost 2; bases outside the gene matches: 5. This CDR3 is 15 amino acids long. Partial CDR3 DNA: TGTGCCAGCAGCCAGACTGGGAGCATCCAAGAC. Translating it yields CASSQTGSIQD. The full-length CDR3 reads as CASSQTGSIQDTQYF.

Comments on this clone: Genes and germline come from the mouse. The read terminates 4 residues ahead of where the CDR3 ends, so the germline J gene completes it. This rearrangement joins TRBV17 to TRBJ2-7; 12 bases align to TRBD2. Germline lookup yields CDR1 MNHDT and CDR2 YYDKIL. Losses at the gene ends were 0 bases for V and 3 bases for J; bases not matched to a gene: 0. This CDR3 comprises 15 residues. The CDR3 sequence is CASSREDWGGYEQYF. Incomplete CDR3 DNA: TGTGCTAGCAGTAGAGAGGACTGGGGGGGCTAT. Full variable domain (outside the CDR3, taken from reference TRBV17 and TRBJ2-7): DTTVKQNPRYKLARVGKPVNLICSQTMNHDTMYWYQKKPNQAPKLLLFYYDKILNREADTFEKFQSSRPNNSFCSLYIGSAGLEYSAMYLCASSREDWGGYEQYFGPGTRLTVL.

Details on this clone: Germline and genes here are mouse. The CDR3 extends 4 residues past the end of the read, so its final part is completed from the germline J gene. The V call is TRBV13-1, the J call TRBJ1-2; no clear D gene. V was shortened by 4 bases and J by 2 bases, with 6 bases between the two germline ends. This CDR3 has 12 amino acids. Looked up from germline, CDR1 is NSHNY and CDR2 is SYGAGN. This CDR3 is CASSSQNSDYTF. The CDR3 bases that were read are TGTGCCAGCAGTTCTCAGAACTCC.

This clone was counted ten times or more. All gene names here are mouse names. The read ends 4 residues early relative to the CDR3; the germline J gene fills the gap. The rearrangement uses TRBV17 and TRBJ2-1, with TRBD2 matching 7 bases. The CDR3 totals 14 residues. The germline V gene has CDR1 MNHDT and CDR2 YYDKIL. CDR3 bases read: TGTGCTAGCAGTAGACTGGGGGTGGGGGCT. It translates to CASSRLGVGA. The entire CDR3 protein is CASSRLGVGAEQFF.

With regard to this clone: These gene names are mouse names. The read ends 4 residues shy of where the CDR3 ends; the end is completed using the germline J gene. The J gene is TRBJ2-1, the V gene TRBV5; 10 positions agree with TRBD2. The CDR3 runs 15 residues. Germline values: CDR1 LGHNA, CDR2 YNLKQL (reference sequence). V was clipped by 3 bases and J by 4 bases; unmatched bases: 3. The CDR3 protein is CASSHPGLGYAEQFF. CDR3 DNA (partial): TGTGCCAGCAGCCATCCGGGACTGGGGTATGCT.

Concerning this clone: Gene names and germline match the mouse. The CDR3 is cut off 4 residues early in the read; its end comes from the germline J gene. The chain employs TRBV5 and TRBJ1-1; no reliable D call. The CDR3 spans 12 residues. V lost 4 bases, J lost 2 bases, and 5 bases lay in between. CDR1 is LGHNA, CDR2 YNLKQL, per germline (reference sequence). CDR3 bases read: TGTGCCAGCAGCCCCTATAACACA. It codes for CASSPYNT. The whole CDR3 reads CASSPYNTEVFF.

This clone was counted between two and nine times. Germline and genes: mouse. The read ends 4 residues early relative to the CDR3; the germline J gene fills the gap. This sequence joins TRBV19 and TRBJ2-7, with a tentative D call TRBD1 (5 bases). The germline gives CDR1 FNHDT, CDR2 SITEND (reference sequence). This CDR3 has 12 amino acids. CDR3 amino acids: CASSIIRDEQYF. CDR3 DNA (partial): TGTGCCAGCAGTATAATCAGGGAT.

This clone showed up just a few times. Any gene name here is a mouse gene name. The CDR3 end is not reached by the read, which stops 4 residues before it; the germline J gene fills it in. Other DNA variants within this sample encode the same CDR3. The chain employs TRBV5 and TRBJ2-3; 9 bases fit TRBD2. CDR3 length: 16 residues. The trim removed 0 bases at V and 2 bases at J, leaving 3 bases unmatched. Germline CDR1 LGHNA, CDR2 YNLKQL (reference sequence). The CDR3 DNA, read in part, is TGTGCCAGCAGCCAAGACTGGGGGGGAGATGCAGAA. Protein product: CASSQDWGGDAE. The whole CDR3 sequence is CASSQDWGGDAETLYF.

As concerns this clone: Here the gene names and germline are mouse. The read terminates 4 residues before the CDR3 end, so the remaining end is supplied by the germline J gene. J is TRBJ1-1 and V is TRBV1, with 8 bases matching TRBD1. Trimming removed 1 base from V and 1 base from J; junction bases left unmatched: 2. Germline V gene data show CDR1 as NSQYPW and CDR2 as LRSPGD (reference sequence). The CDR3 runs 15 residues. CDR3 amino acids: CTCSAAGGKNTEVFF. The DNA read from the CDR3 is TGCACCTGCAGTGCAGCAGGGGGCAAAAACACA.

This clone has just a few counts. Gene names denote mouse genes. The CDR3 goes on 4 residues after the read ends, and that part is filled in from the germline J gene. The same CDR3 arises from other DNA sequences in this sample as well. The gene calls are TRBV31 and TRBJ1-2; D not certain. CDR3 length: 13 amino acids. CDR1 is GKSSPN and CDR2 is SITVG in the germline V gene. The V end lost 0 bases, the J end lost 2 bases, and 7 bases lay between the germline ends. CDR3 amino acids: CAWSLVGNSDYTF. The covered CDR3 bases are TGTGCCTGGAGTCTAGTGGGTAACTCC.

This clone appeared a few times. Mouse names are used for the genes. The CDR3 protein is CASSFRQGDTGQLYF. The sequenced CDR3 bases are TGTGCCAGCAGTTTCCGACAGGGGGACACCGGG. The chain employs TRBV14 and TRBJ2-2; 9 positions match TRBD1. Coverage ceases 4 residues before the CDR3 finishes, and the germline J gene fills in the end. From germline, CDR1 is SGHDT and CDR2 FRDEAV. The V and J ends lost 1 base and 3 bases, in that order; junction bases with no gene match: 1. The length of the CDR3 is 15 residues.

This clone was detected a few times. The gene names given are mouse names. The CDR3 end falls 4 residues outside the read, so it is completed with the germline J gene. The sample has other DNA sequences that encode this CDR3 too. The chain carries TRBV1 and TRBJ2-5; 7 bases match TRBD2. CDR1 NSQYPW and CDR2 LRSPGD come from the germline V gene (reference sequence). The CDR3 covers 14 residues. The part of the CDR3 DNA that was read is TGCACCTGCAGTGCACGGGGGGGGGAGGAC. Translation: CTCSARGGED. The full-length CDR3 reads as CTCSARGGEDTQYF. The full variable domain, its missing parts supplied by reference TRBV1 and TRBJ2-5, is VTLLEQNPRWRLVPRGQAVNLRCILKNSQYPWMSWYQQDLQKQLQWLFTLRSPGDKEVKSLPGADYLATRVTDTELRLQVANMSQGRTLYCTCSARGGEDTQYFGPGTRLLVL.

With regard to this clone: Mouse names are used for the genes. The read falls 4 residues short of the CDR3 end, and the missing part is taken from the germline J gene. The chain links TRBV19 to TRBJ1-2; 9 nucleotides line up with TRBD1. This CDR3 contains 14 residues. The V gene end was trimmed by 7 bases and the J gene end by 2 bases; junction bases not matched to a gene: 6. Germline V gene data show CDR1 as FNHDT and CDR2 as SITEND (reference sequence). CDR3 sequence: CASGTGTGNSDYTF. Incomplete CDR3 DNA: TGTGCCAGCGGTACCGGGACAGGGAACTCC.

Points on this clone: Each gene name is a mouse one. The observed sequence ends 4 residues before the CDR3 terminus, with the missing tail filled in from the germline J gene. This chain links TRBV13-3 with TRBJ2-4; 8 nucleotides align to TRBD2. CDR1 NNHDY and CDR2 SYVADS come from the germline V gene. The CDR3 sequence is 13 residues long. This chain's CDR3 is CASSGGTGNTLYF. Incomplete CDR3 DNA: TGTGCCAGCAGTGGTGGGACTGGAAAC. The full variable domain, rest sourced from reference TRBV13-3 and TRBJ2-4, is EAAVTQSPRSKVAVTGGKVTLSCHQTNNHDYMYWYRQDTGHGLRLIHYSYVADSTEKGDIPDGYKASRPSQENFSLILELASLSQTAVYFCASSGGTGNTLYFGAGTRLSVL.

This clone was counted a few times. Gene names denote mouse genes. The read ends 4 residues early relative to the CDR3; the germline J gene fills the gap. The rearrangement joins TRBV31 to TRBJ2-2, with 12 bases identical to TRBD2. The CDR3 contains 14 residues. In germline, CDR1 is GKSSPN, CDR2 SITVG. The sequenced CDR3 bases are TGTGCCTGGAGTCCGACTGGGGGGGCTGGG. Translation gives CAWSPTGGAG. The CDR3 in full is CAWSPTGGAGQLYF.